This T cell receptor beta chain came from a study of beta chain features in type 1 diabetes. The CDR3 runs to 12 residues. Germline CDR1 reads GTSNPN; CDR2 reads SVGIG (reference sequence). V was trimmed by 8 bases and J by 2 bases, leaving 11 bases between them. Every bit of the isolated RNA underwent reverse transcription, so sequencing read expressed TCRB transcripts. Profiling relied on immunoSEQ multiplex PCR, and the TCRdb table lists in-frame clones only, not all of them. The sample shows about 260,000 clones, around 68% of them seen only once. The sequencing input was naive CD4+ T cells from blood. The chain has TRBV30 and TRBJ2-3; D uncertain. This TCR came from a man between 25 and 39 years old in good health. The CDR3 coding sequence is TGTGCCGGTACACATCCCACAGATACGCAGTATTTT. Translated, it gives CAGTHPTDTQYF.